This entry describes one T cell receptor (beta chain). Mismatch with germline at one junction end may stem from a read error. This CDR3 comprises 11 residues. CDR1 DFQATT and CDR2 SNEGSKA come from the germline V gene (reference sequence). The data derive from a study of cytomegalovirus exposure and HLA in healthy donors. Here immunoSEQ multiplex PCR was the method, and the copy in TCRdb shows in-frame clones only, minus some. Of some 350,000 clones in the sample, about 90% were seen once. The chain uses TRBV20-1 and TRBJ2-5, with unresolved D. The sample consisted of PBMCs. The sequence derives from a woman aged 25 to 39 in good health and CMV-seropositive. The CDR3 nucleotides are TGCAGTGCTCCGTCGGGTTTGGTCGTGCACTTC. Translated: CSAPSGLVVHF.